This TCR beta chain was recorded in a study of T cell changes during pregnancy in multiple sclerosis. This clone was seen just once. The CDR3 spans 15 residues. Germline CDR1 and CDR2: SGHTA and FQGNSA. V lost 5 bases, J lost 6 bases, and 8 bases stayed unmatched. Repertoires were generated with immunoSEQ multiplex PCR, while TCRdb's copy carries only in-frame clones and drops some. The sample consists of about 52,000 clones, about 92% of them appearing once. The source of this sequence is a female donor with multiple sclerosis, enrolled in a pregnancy study. The sample was CD4+ T cells from peripheral blood mononuclear cells, taken in the third trimester of pregnancy. The chain has TRBV7-2 and TRBJ2-1; 9 bases line up with TRBD1. The CDR3 loop reads CASSARDRVSNEQFF. CDR3 sequence (DNA): TGTGCCAGCAGCGCGCGGGACAGGGTTAGCAATGAGCAGTTCTTC.